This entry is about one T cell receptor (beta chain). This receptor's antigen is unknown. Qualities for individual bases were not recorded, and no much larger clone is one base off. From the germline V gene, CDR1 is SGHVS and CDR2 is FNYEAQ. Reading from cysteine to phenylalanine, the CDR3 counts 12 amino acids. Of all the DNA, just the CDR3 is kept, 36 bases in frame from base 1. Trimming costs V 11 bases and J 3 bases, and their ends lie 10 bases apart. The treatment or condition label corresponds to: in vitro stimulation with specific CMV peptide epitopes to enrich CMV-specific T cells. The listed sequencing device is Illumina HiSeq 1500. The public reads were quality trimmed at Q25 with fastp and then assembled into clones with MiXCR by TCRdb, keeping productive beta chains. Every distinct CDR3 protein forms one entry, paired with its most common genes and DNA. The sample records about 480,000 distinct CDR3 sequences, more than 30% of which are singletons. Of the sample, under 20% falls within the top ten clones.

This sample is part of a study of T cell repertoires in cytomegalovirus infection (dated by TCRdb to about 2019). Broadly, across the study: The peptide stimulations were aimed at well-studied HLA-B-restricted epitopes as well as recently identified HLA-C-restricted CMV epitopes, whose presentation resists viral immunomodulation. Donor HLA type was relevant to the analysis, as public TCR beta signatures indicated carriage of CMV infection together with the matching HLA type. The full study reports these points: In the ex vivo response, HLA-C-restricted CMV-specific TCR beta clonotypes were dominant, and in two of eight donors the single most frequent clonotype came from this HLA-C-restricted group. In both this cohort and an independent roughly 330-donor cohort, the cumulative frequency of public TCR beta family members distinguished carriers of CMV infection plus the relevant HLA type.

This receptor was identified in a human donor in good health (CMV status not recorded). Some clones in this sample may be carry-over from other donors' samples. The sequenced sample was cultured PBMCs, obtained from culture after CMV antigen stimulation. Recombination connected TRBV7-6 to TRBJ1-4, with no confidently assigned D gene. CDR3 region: CAGHAANEKLFF. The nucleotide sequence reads TGTGCCGGGCACGCGGCTAATGAAAAACTGTTTTTT.